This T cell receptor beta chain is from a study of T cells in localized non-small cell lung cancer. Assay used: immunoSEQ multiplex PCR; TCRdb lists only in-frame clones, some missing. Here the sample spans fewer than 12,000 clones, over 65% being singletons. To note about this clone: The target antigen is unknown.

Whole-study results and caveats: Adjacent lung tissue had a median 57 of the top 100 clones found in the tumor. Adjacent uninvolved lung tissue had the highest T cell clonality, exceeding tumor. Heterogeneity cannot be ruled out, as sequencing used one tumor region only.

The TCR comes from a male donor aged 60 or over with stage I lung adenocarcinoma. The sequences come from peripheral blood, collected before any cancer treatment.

CDR3 region: CASSFGAERETQYF. CDR3 DNA sequence: TGTGCCAGCAGCTTCGGAGCTGAGCGGGAGACCCAGTACTTC. The gene calls are TRBV5-4 and TRBJ2-5; perhaps TRBD2 as D (5 bases). The V gene lost 2 bases and the J gene lost 5 bases, with 13 bases spanning the gap. The CDR3 totals 14 residues. The V gene's germline CDR1 is SGHNT and CDR2 YYREEE (reference sequence).